This T cell receptor (beta chain) originates from a study of blood T cell repertoires in COVID-19. In the study overall: There were acute and convalescent COVID-19 samples, and they came from the United States, Italy and Spain.

In the study's own analysis: Estimation of nucleated cell counts was performed using reference gene primer amplification. TCRdb's copy holds only in-frame clones and misses some; the assay was immunoSEQ multiplex PCR. D and trimming come from the DNA, and the V and J calls and clone size come from that table. The sample gives a few hundred thousand clones, about 83% of which show up once; 6% to 6.5% is in the top ten. Before being deemed recovered, Cohort 3 donors had two negative PCRs, clearance, or symptom resolution. Sequenced material: PBMCs or T cells enriched from blood (not recorded which). The sequence came from a woman aged 35 to 49 who had recovered from COVID-19.

For the CDR3, the DNA is TGTGCCAGCAGTTTCGCGACAGGGGGTAATCAGCCCCAGCATTTT. It translates to CASSFATGGNQPQHF. The chain joins TRBV27 to TRBJ1-5; 9 nucleotides line up with TRBD1. CDR3 length: 15 residues. Germline V gives CDR1 MNHEY, CDR2 SMNVEV (reference sequence). V was pared by 3 bases and J by 4 bases, with 4 bases of the junction left unmatched.